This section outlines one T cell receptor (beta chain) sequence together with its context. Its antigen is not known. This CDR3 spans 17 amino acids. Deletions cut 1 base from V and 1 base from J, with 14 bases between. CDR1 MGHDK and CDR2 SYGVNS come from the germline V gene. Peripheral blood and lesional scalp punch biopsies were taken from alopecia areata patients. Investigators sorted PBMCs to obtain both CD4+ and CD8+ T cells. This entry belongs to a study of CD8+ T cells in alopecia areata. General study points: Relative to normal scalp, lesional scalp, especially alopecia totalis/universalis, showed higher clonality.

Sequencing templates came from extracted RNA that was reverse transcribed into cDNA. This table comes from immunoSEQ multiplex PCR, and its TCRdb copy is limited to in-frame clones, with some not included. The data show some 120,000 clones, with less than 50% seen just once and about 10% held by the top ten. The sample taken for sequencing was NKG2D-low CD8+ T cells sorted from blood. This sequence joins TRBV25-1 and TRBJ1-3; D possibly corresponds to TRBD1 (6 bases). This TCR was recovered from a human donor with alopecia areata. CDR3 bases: TGTGCCAGCAGTGAATCGGCCAGGGGTGATTCTGGAAACACCATATATTTT. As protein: CASSESARGDSGNTIYF. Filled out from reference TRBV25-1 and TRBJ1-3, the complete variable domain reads EADIYQTPRYLVIGTGKKITLECSQTMGHDKMYWYQQDPGMELHLIHYSYGVNSTEKGDLSSESTVSRIRTEHFPLTLESARPSHTSQYLCASSESARGDSGNTIYFGEGSWLTVV.